The next 10 T cell receptor beta chains were all read from a single sample in a study of blood T cell repertoires in COVID-19. Sequencing was performed with immunoSEQ multiplex PCR; in TCRdb, only in-frame clones are kept and a portion is missing. The profile shows 200,000 to 250,000 clones, around 80% of them singletons. What was sequenced was PBMCs or T cells enriched from blood (not recorded which). Receptors were obtained from a man aged 55 to 70 who had recovered from COVID-19.

As for this clone: Other DNA sequences in this sample translate to the same CDR3. This chain joins TRBV15 and TRBJ1-3, with TRBD1 as a possible D gene (5 bases). The V gene's germline CDR1 is LNHNV and CDR2 YYDKDF (reference sequence). This CDR3 has 14 residues. Trimming removed 1 base from V and 2 bases from J, with 6 bases in between. The CDR3 DNA reads TGTGCCACCAGCAGAGCGGGGGCTGGAAACACCATATATTTT. It yields the protein CATSRAGAGNTIYF.

The chain recombines TRBV19 with TRBJ1-1, with TRBD1 as a possible D gene (6 bases). The ends were cut back, 7 bases at V and 6 bases at J, with 12 bases in the middle. Germline V gives CDR1 LNHDA, CDR2 SQIVND (reference sequence). This CDR3 spans 12 amino acids. The CDR3 DNA is TGTGCCAGTATCAGGGGCCCGGCTGAAGCTTTCTTT. This sequence encodes CASIRGPAEAFF.

The chain uses TRBV2 and TRBJ2-7; 11 bases line up with TRBD1. The junction had 6 bases not matched to a gene; V was cut back by 6 bases and J by 5 bases. The CDR3 is 14 amino acids. The germline V gene has CDR1 SNHLY and CDR2 FYNNEI. CDR3 region: CASSPDRGRDEQYF. The DNA of the CDR3 is TGTGCCAGCAGCCCGGACAGGGGGCGGGACGAGCAGTACTTC.

The J gene is TRBJ2-2, the V gene TRBV5-1, with D uncertain. The germline V gene has CDR1 SGHRS and CDR2 YFSETQ. The CDR3 spans 14 residues. The V gene lost 0 bases and the J gene lost 2 bases, with 5 bases spanning the gap. The chain's CDR3 is CASSLDSNTGELFF. For the CDR3, the DNA is TGCGCCAGCAGCTTGGACAGCAACACCGGGGAGCTGTTTTTT.

The rearrangement joins TRBV4-1 to TRBJ1-2, with 7 positions matching TRBD1. The CDR3 runs to 15 residues. The V gene's germline CDR1 is MGHRA and CDR2 YSYEKL. V trimming: 4 bases; J trimming: 7 bases; junction bases outside the gene matches: 12. The CDR3 DNA is TGCGCCAGCAGCCGGGGTGAGGGGGCGCAGGGTGGCTACACCTTC. It encodes CASSRGEGAQGGYTF.

The chain employs TRBV6-1 and TRBJ2-7; D possibly corresponds to TRBD2 (6 bases). CDR3 length: 16 residues. Germline V lookup: CDR1 MNHNS, CDR2 SASEGT. Trimming shortened V by 6 bases and J by 6 bases, and 24 bases separated the two germline ends. As DNA, the CDR3 is TGTGCCAGCAGCGAAACACCGGGACTCCCCTCACGCGAGCAGTACTTC. Protein product: CASSETPGLPSREQYF.

The gene calls are TRBV13 and TRBJ2-3; 7 bases align to TRBD2. This CDR3 has 15 residues. Unmatched junction bases numbered 1, after V lost 0 bases and J lost 1 base. Germline CDR1 PRHDT, CDR2 FYEKMQ (reference sequence). This CDR3 reads CASSLGRGGTDTQYF. The CDR3 DNA follows: TGTGCCAGCAGCTTAGGCCGGGGGGGCACAGATACGCAGTATTTT.

The rearrangement joins TRBV6-5 to TRBJ1-1; D gene unclear. Per the germline V gene, CDR1 is MNHEY and CDR2 is SVGAGI. There are 14 residues in the CDR3. V lost 4 bases to trimming and J lost 2 bases, with 11 bases between them. The CDR3 spells CASSSRPVNTEAFF. The CDR3 DNA reads as TGTGCCAGCAGTTCCCGCCCAGTCAACACTGAAGCTTTCTTT.

This clone was detected only a few times. Other DNA sequences in this sample translate to the same CDR3. The rearrangement joins TRBV19 to TRBJ1-1; 7 bases fit TRBD1. The CDR3 consists of 14 residues. The V and J ends lost 4 bases and 0 bases, in that order; junction bases with no gene match: 2. Looked up from germline, CDR1 is LNHDA and CDR2 is SQIVND (reference sequence). CDR3 residues: CASSRTGVNTEAFF. The DNA of the CDR3 is TGTGCCAGTAGTAGGACAGGAGTGAACACTGAAGCTTTCTTT. The whole variable domain, remainder taken from reference TRBV19 and TRBJ1-1, is DGGITQSPKYLFRKEGQNVTLSCEQNLNHDAMYWYRQDPGQGLRLIYYSQIVNDFQKGDIAEGYSVSREKKESFPLTVTSAQKNPTAFYLCASSRTGVNTEAFFGQGTRLTVV.

This clone was recorded once. The V gene is TRBV7-9, the J gene TRBJ1-2; D unresolved. Germline CDR1 is SEHNR and CDR2 is FQNEAQ (reference sequence). CDR3 size: 15 residues. V lost 0 bases to trimming and J lost 3 bases, with 11 bases between them. CDR3 in amino acids: CASSLASNGYYGYTF. For the CDR3, the DNA is TGTGCCAGCAGCTTAGCGTCCAATGGCTACTATGGCTACACCTTC.